These T cell receptor beta chains were read from a single sample in a study of cytomegalovirus exposure and HLA in healthy donors. Sequenced by immunoSEQ multiplex PCR; TCRdb stores in-frame clones only, minus some. This repertoire shows 200,000 to 300,000 clones, 78% found once; its top ten account for approximately 0.47%. The sample consisted of PBMCs. Source of these receptors: a boy aged 5-17 years in good health and CMV-seronegative. Both conserved end residues are part of each CDR3. A D gene is named only where the DNA matches it firmly. The size entry is marked missing in some rows and otherwise reads once, few, many or a size class.

CDR3 length: 15
D gene: -
V gene: TRBV7-8
clone size: -
J gene: TRBJ1-1
CDR3 protein: CASSSRDFLSTEAFF
CDR3 DNA: TGTGCCAGCAGCTCCCGGGACTTTCTCTCCACTGAAGCTTTCTTT

CDR3 length: 14
D gene: TRBD2
V gene: TRBV2
clone size: -
J gene: TRBJ2-1
CDR3 protein: CASLGGSSYNEQFF
CDR3 DNA: TGTGCCAGTCTAGGCGGGAGCTCCTACAATGAGCAGTTCTTC

CDR3 length: 14
D gene: TRBD2
V gene: TRBV5-1
clone size: once
J gene: TRBJ2-1
CDR3 protein: CASSLGLAGNEQFF
CDR3 DNA: TGCGCCAGCAGCTTGGGACTAGCGGGGAATGAGCAGTTCTTC

CDR3 length: 13
D gene: TRBD2
V gene: TRBV6-5
clone size: -
J gene: TRBJ2-7
CDR3 protein: CASSSSGGYEQYF
CDR3 DNA: TGTGCCAGCAGTTCCTCGGGGGGCTACGAGCAGTACTTC

CDR3 length: 17
D gene: -
V gene: TRBV30
clone size: -
J gene: TRBJ2-7
CDR3 protein: CAWTPRTPKTETYEQYF
CDR3 DNA: TGTGCCTGGACTCCTCGCACCCCTAAGACAGAAACCTACGAGCAGTACTTC

CDR3 length: 13
D gene: -
V gene: TRBV7-9
clone size: -
J gene: TRBJ2-1
CDR3 protein: CASSLDWGTKQFF
CDR3 DNA: TGTGCCAGCAGCTTAGATTGGGGCACAAAGCAGTTCTTC

CDR3 length: 13
D gene: -
V gene: TRBV7-9
clone size: -
J gene: TRBJ1-2
CDR3 protein: CASSFVRVEGYTF
CDR3 DNA: TGTGCCAGCAGCTTTGTCAGGGTGGAAGGCTACACCTTC

CDR3 length: 15
D gene: TRBD2
V gene: TRBV5-4
clone size: -
J gene: TRBJ2-3
CDR3 protein: CASSSERGSADTQYF
CDR3 DNA: TGTGCCAGCAGCTCAGAGCGGGGGTCGGCAGATACGCAGTATTTT

CDR3 length: 13
D gene: -
V gene: TRBV11-3
clone size: few
J gene: TRBJ1-2
CDR3 protein: CASSLVSAEGYTF
CDR3 DNA: TGTGCCAGCAGCTTGGTGTCCGCGGAGGGCTACACCTTC

CDR3 length: 14
D gene: -
V gene: TRBV29-1
clone size: -
J gene: TRBJ1-1
CDR3 protein: CSVVYQGMNTEAFF
CDR3 DNA: TGCAGCGTTGTATATCAGGGGATGAACACTGAAGCTTTCTTT